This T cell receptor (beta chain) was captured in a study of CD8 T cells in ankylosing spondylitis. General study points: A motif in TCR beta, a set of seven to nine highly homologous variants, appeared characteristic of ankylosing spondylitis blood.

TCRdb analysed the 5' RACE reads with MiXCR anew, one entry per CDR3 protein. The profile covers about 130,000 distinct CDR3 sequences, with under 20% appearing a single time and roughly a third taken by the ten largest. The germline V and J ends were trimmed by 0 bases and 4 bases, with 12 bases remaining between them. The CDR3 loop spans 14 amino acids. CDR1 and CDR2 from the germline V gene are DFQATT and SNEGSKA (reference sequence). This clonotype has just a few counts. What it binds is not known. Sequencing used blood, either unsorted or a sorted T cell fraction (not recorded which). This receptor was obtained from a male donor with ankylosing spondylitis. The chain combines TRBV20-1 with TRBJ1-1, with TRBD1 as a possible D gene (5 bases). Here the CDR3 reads CSAREEGWSTEAFF. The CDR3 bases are TGCAGTGCTAGAGAGGAGGGGTGGAGCACTGAAGCTTTCTTT.